The sequence of this T cell receptor (beta chain) was determined in a study of cytomegalovirus exposure and HLA in healthy donors. Whole-study results and caveats: Immune exposure was documented only through CMV serostatus. A later analysis by the authors found several of the most significant clusters apparently linked to common viral pathogens.

PCR used 60 Vbeta primers and 13 Jbeta primers. TCRdb keeps only in-frame clones here, not all; method: immunoSEQ multiplex PCR. The repertoire holds 200,000 to 250,000 clones, with just over 75% as singletons. CDR3 length equals 15 residues. V shed 3 bases and J 3 bases; nucleotides not matched to a gene: 5. CDR1 is SGHNT, CDR2 YYREEE, per germline (reference sequence). For this clone: Its antigen is unidentified.

Sequencing input: PBMCs. J is TRBJ2-7 and V is TRBV5-4; 11 bases are shared with TRBD2. The receptor's source is a woman aged 60-70 years in good health and CMV-seropositive. The CDR3 nucleotides read TGTGCCAGCAGCTCTCCGGGACTAGCGGACTACGAGCAGTACTTC. Amino acid sequence: CASSSPGLADYEQYF.